The clone carrying this T cell receptor (beta chain) has a handful of counts. These data originate in a study of sequential checkpoint blockade in melanoma. As for the study in general: After both sequences, patients received maintenance nivolumab.

The treatment was: randomized to nivolumab then ipilimumab (arm A) or the reverse (arm B). Sorted cells were live CD3+CD8+, lacking CD19 and CD56, from PBMCs. From germline, CDR1 is MNHNS and CDR2 SASEGT. The ends lost 2 bases at V and 4 bases at J; junction bases unmatched: 7. CDR3 size: 15 residues. Data came from immunoSEQ multiplex PCR; TCRdb stores just in-frame clones and leaves some out. The table lists about 21,000 clones, approximately 80% of them singletons, with over 9.5% in the top ten. The clonotype was recovered from a human donor with melanoma. The material was CD8+ T cells sorted from blood (inferred from file names), obtained from a patient given nivolumab and ipilimumab in sequence. The chain employs TRBV6-1 and TRBJ1-2; the match to TRBD1 covers 7 bases. In DNA form, the CDR3 reads TGTGCCAGCAGTGAACTCCCTCCAGGGGGCTATGGCTACACCTTC. It translates to CASSELPPGGYGYTF.